This entry features one T cell receptor (beta chain) sequence. Trimming removed 3 bases from V and 5 bases from J, with 13 bases in between. CDR3 length equals 14 residues. In germline, CDR1 is LNHDA, CDR2 SQIVND (reference sequence). Authors' data handling: Nucleated cell counts were estimated from reference gene primer amplification. Clones were read by immunoSEQ multiplex PCR, and TCRdb kept only the in-frame ones, dropping some. The D gene and trimming were derived from the DNA, and the V and J assignments and clone size from that table. Here the sample spans about 59,000 clones, almost 80% being singletons. These data are taken from a study of blood T cell repertoires in COVID-19. About the research overall: The origin of the acute and convalescent COVID-19 samples was the United States, Italy and Spain.

The sample consisted of peripheral blood. This chain uses TRBV19 with TRBJ1-2; D gene ambiguous. This receptor was obtained from a man older than 75 with acute or convalescent COVID-19. DNA of the CDR3: TGTGCCAGTAGTATTACGTCCGGCGGGTATGGCTACACCTTC. Its protein product is CASSITSGGYGYTF.